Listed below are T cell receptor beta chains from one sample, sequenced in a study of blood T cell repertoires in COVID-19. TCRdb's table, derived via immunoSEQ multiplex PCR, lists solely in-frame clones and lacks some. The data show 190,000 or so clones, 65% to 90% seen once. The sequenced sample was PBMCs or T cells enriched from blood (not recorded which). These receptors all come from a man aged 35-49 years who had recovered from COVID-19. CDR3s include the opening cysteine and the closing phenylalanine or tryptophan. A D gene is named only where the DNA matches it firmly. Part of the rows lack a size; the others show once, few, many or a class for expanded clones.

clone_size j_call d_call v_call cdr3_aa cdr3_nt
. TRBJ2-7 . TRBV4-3 CASSQDVTDYEQYF TGCGCCAGCAGCCAAGACGTGACAGACTACGAGCAGTACTTC
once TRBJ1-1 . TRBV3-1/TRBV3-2 CASSQELRGNEAFF TGTGCCAGCAGCCAAGAGCTCAGGGGTAATGAAGCTTTCTTT
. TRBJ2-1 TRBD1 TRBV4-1 CASSQGPKAGGEQFF TGCGCCAGCAGCCAGGGGCCTAAAGCAGGGGGTGAGCAGTTCTTC
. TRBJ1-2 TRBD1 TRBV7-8 CASSLGQGALGYTF TGTGCCAGCAGCCTGGGACAGGGGGCTTTAGGCTACACCTTC
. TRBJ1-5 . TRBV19 CASSRANQPQHF TGTGCCAGTAGCAGGGCCAATCAGCCCCAGCATTTT
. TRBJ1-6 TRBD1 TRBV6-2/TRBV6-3 CASSSAAGGNSPLHF TGTGCCAGCAGTTCTGCCGCAGGGGGGAATTCACCCCTCCACTTT
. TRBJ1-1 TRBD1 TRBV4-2 CASSAQGGETEAFF TGTGCCAGCAGCGCGCAGGGGGGAGAGACTGAAGCTTTCTTT
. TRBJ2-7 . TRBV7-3 CASSFSSGAREQYF TGTGCCAGCAGCTTTTCTTCAGGGGCAAGAGAGCAGTACTTC
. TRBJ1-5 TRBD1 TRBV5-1 CASSLAGTGTQPQHF TGCGCCAGCAGCTTGGCCGGGACAGGGACTCAGCCCCAGCATTTT
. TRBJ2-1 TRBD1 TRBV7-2 CASSHDPGGREQFF TGTGCCAGCAGCCACGACCCAGGGGGCCGTGAGCAGTTCTTC
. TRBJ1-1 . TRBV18 CASSGVGKNEAFF TGTGCCAGCTCGGGCGTGGGTAAGAATGAAGCTTTCTTT
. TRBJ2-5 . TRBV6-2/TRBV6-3 CASSYSASQETQYF TGTGCCAGCAGTTACTCGGCCAGTCAAGAGACCCAGTACTTC
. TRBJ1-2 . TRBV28 CASSLAYGYTF TGTGCCAGCAGTTTGGCCTATGGCTACACCTTC
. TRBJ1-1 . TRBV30 CAWMDSMNTEAFF TGTGCCTGGATGGACAGCATGAACACTGAAGCTTTCTTT
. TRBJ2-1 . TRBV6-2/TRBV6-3 CASSRNNEQFF TGTGCCAGCAGTCGTAACAATGAGCAGTTCTTC
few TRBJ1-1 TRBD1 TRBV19 CASVNRGTEAFF TGTGCCAGTGTCAACAGGGGCACTGAAGCTTTCTTT
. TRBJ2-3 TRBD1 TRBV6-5 CASSSRGQGVQDTQYF TGTGCCAGCAGTTCCCGTGGACAGGGGGTGCAAGATACGCAGTATTTT
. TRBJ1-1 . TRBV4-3 CASSQDRSRGGTEAFF TGCGCCAGCAGCCAAGATCGGTCCCGGGGGGGCACTGAAGCTTTCTTT
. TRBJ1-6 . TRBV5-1 CASSLYGVYSPLHF TGCGCCAGCAGCTTGTACGGGGTTTATTCACCCCTCCACTTT
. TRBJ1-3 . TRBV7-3 CASSLTATGNTIYF TGTGCCAGCAGCCTGACAGCTACTGGAAACACCATATATTTT
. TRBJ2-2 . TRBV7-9 CASSLGQFGELFF TGTGCCAGCAGCCTTGGACAATTCGGGGAGCTGTTTTTT
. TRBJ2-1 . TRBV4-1 CASRAAAGLYNEQFF TGCGCCAGCCGAGCAGCGGCGGGTTTATACAATGAGCAGTTCTTC
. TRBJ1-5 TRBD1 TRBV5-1 CASSLAPGQGNGNQPQHF TGCGCCAGCAGCTTAGCCCCGGGACAGGGTAACGGCAATCAGCCCCAGCATTTT
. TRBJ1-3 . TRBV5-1 CASSSKGLSGNTIYF TGCGCCAGCAGCTCAAAAGGACTGTCTGGAAACACCATATATTTT
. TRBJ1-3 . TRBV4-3 CASSQDRGNTIYF TGCGCCAGCAGCCAAGATCGGGGAAACACCATATATTTT
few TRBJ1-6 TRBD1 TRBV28 CASGRDRDSPLHF TGTGCCAGCGGCCGGGACAGGGATTCACCCCTCCACTTT
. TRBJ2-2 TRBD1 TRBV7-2 CASSFGTDTGELFF TGTGCCAGCAGCTTCGGGACAGACACCGGGGAGCTGTTTTTT
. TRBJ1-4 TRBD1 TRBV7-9 CASRVQGADEKLFF TGTGCCAGCAGGGTCCAGGGGGCGGATGAAAAACTGTTTTTT
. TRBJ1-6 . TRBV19 CASSIDSDSPLHF TGTGCCAGTAGTATAGATTCAGATTCACCCCTCCACTTT
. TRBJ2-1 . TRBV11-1 CASSLGAGKYNEQFF TGTGCCAGCAGCTTAGGGGCGGGAAAGTACAATGAGCAGTTCTTC
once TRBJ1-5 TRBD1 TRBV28 CASSLTGMQQPQHF TGTGCCAGCAGCCTGACAGGGATGCAACAGCCCCAGCATTTT
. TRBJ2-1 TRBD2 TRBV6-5 CASSYGLAEENEQFF TGTGCCAGCAGTTACGGACTAGCGGAAGAAAATGAGCAGTTCTTC
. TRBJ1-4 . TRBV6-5 CASSYNTGYPREKLFF TGTGCCAGCAGTTACAATACGGGTTACCCACGGGAGAAACTGTTTTTT
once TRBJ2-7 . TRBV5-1 CASSLVASAPGDEQYF TGCGCCAGCAGCTTGGTAGCTAGCGCTCCTGGGGACGAGCAGTACTTC
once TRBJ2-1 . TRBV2 CASSPQGSSYNEQFF TGTGCCAGCAGTCCCCAGGGGTCGTCCTACAATGAGCAGTTCTTC
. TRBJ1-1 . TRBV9 CASSAHGGMNTEAFF TGTGCCAGCAGCGCGCATGGGGGGATGAACACTGAAGCTTTCTTT
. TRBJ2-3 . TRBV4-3 CASSQDRTYQSTDTQYF TGCGCCAGCAGCCAAGATCGGACATACCAAAGCACAGATACGCAGTATTTT
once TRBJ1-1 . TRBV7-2 CASSSQGMGFEAFF TGTGCCAGCAGCTCACAGGGAATGGGGTTTGAAGCTTTCTTT
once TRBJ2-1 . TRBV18 CASSPNDLYNEQFF TGTGCCAGCTCACCGAACGACTTATACAATGAGCAGTTCTTC
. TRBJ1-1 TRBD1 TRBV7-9 CASSSTGAEAFF TGTGCCAGCAGCTCCACAGGGGCTGAAGCTTTCTTT
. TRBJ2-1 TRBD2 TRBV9 CASSPGASGRREQFF TGTGCCAGCAGCCCCGGGGCTAGCGGGAGACGTGAGCAGTTCTTC
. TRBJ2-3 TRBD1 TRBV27 CASGYGTGVPDTQYF TGTGCCAGCGGATACGGGACAGGGGTTCCAGATACGCAGTATTTT
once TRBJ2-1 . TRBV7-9 CASGGSGGYNEQFF TGTGCCAGCGGGGGTAGCGGAGGGTACAATGAGCAGTTCTTC
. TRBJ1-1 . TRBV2 CASSEVIGRAGAFF TGTGCCAGCAGTGAAGTGATTGGGAGGGCTGGAGCTTTCTTT
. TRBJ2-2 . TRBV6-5 CASSYPGQPGELFF TGTGCCAGCAGTTACCCTGGACAGCCCGGGGAGCTGTTTTTT
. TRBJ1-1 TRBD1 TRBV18 CASSPAPQGATAFF TGTGCCAGCTCACCTGCCCCACAGGGGGCTACGGCTTTCTTT
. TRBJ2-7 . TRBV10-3 CAISLLDSSGEQYF TGTGCCATCAGTCTACTGGACAGCTCGGGCGAGCAGTACTTC
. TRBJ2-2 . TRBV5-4 CASSNQDTTGELFF TGTGCCAGCAGCAACCAGGACACGACCGGGGAGCTGTTTTTT
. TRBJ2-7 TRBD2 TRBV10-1 CASSSGNTEQYF TGCGCCAGCAGTAGCGGGAACACCGAGCAGTACTTC